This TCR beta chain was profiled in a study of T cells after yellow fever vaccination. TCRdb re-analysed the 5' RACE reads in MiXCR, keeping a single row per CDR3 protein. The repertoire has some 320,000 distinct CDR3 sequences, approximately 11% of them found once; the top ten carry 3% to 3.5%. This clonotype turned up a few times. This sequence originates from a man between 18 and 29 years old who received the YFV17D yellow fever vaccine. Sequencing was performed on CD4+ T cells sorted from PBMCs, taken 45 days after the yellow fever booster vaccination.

The CDR3 protein is CASSPRWQGAVDVQYF. The CDR3 DNA follows: TGTGCCAGCAGCCCGAGGTGGCAGGGGGCGGTTGATGTGCAGTATTTT. V and J are TRBV4-2 and TRBJ2-3, with 8 bases lining up with TRBD1. Germline V CDR1 and CDR2: LGHNA, YNFKEQ. Losses at the gene ends were 4 bases for V and 11 bases for J; bases not matched to a gene: 17. There are 16 residues in the CDR3.